These T cell receptor beta chains were read from a single sample in a study of T cell repertoires in ileal Crohn's disease. Here immunoSEQ multiplex PCR was the method, and the copy in TCRdb shows in-frame clones only, minus some. The sample carries about 4,700 clones, approximately 82% recorded once. The specimen was ileal tissue. The receptors originated from an adult with Crohn's disease. Each CDR3 is given without its conserved first and last residue.

j_gene	v_gene	CDR3aa
TRBJ2-1	TRBV6-4	ASSVRQIPVSSYNEQF
TRBJ1-2	TRBV7-9	ASSLQDFYGYT
TRBJ1-1	TRBV4-1	ASSQVVGTANTEAF
TRBJ2-7	TRBV5-5	ASSLGWQGEQY
TRBJ1-6	TRBV11-2	ASSLDFSYNSPLH
TRBJ1-2	TRBV11-2	ASSLVQGAYGYT
TRBJ2-2	TRBV2	ASSPSLAGGANGELF
TRBJ1-1	TRBV29-1	SVTGQLTNTEAF
TRBJ1-2	TRBV25-1	ASSLRTEPGKTYGYT
TRBJ2-3	TRBV7-9	ASSLWVGGKTDTQY
TRBJ2-7	TRBV7-8	ASSPRGGRQGSYEQY
TRBJ1-1	TRBV5-1	ASSLVGQGEAF
TRBJ2-7	TRBV28	ASSLSGQGSSYEQY
TRBJ2-7	TRBV19	ATSRGGDTHEQY
TRBJ1-5	TRBV5-1	ASSLGTGLSNQPQH
TRBJ2-2	TRBV5-1	ASSEGGRAANTGELF
TRBJ1-2	TRBV9	ASSGTGGLVGYT
TRBJ1-6	TRBV5-1	ASTLDRANSPLH
TRBJ2-7	TRBV12-5	ASGLGQGPYEQY
TRBJ2-3	TRBV5-1	ASSYGTVTDTQY
TRBJ2-7	TRBV5-1	ASSHPHTYEQY
TRBJ2-7	TRBV7-9	ASSLAMGRYPYEQY
TRBJ1-5	TRBV10-2	ASKLEGQPQH
TRBJ1-2	TRBV2	ASSVDYGYT
TRBJ2-2	TRBV5-4	ASSLASENTGELF
TRBJ2-7	TRBV1	TSSQVGQSSYEQY
TRBJ2-7	TRBV18	ASSLGQGGLYEQY
TRBJ1-5	TRBV10-3	AISGTGGNQPQH
TRBJ1-1	TRBV30	AWSRGWNTEAF
TRBJ1-4	TRBV10-3	AISEGGAGREKLF
TRBJ1-3	TRBV15	ATGRDPWTVNTIY
TRBJ2-3	TRBV18	ASSRDPSTDTQY
TRBJ2-3	TRBV5-1	ASRTGVSTDTQY
TRBJ2-1	TRBV10-1	ASSAGGNNEQF
TRBJ2-7	TRBV7-9	ASSLETLEQY
TRBJ1-1	TRBV19	ASCTEAF
TRBJ1-1	TRBV6-4	ASGETWNTEAF
TRBJ2-7	TRBV2	ASSGGTGSFYEQY
TRBJ1-5	TRBV30	AWSVGAGGNQPQH
TRBJ1-6	TRBV5-6	ASQPGPNSPLH
TRBJ1-6	TRBV27	ASSLRGSPLH
TRBJ1-1	TRBV5-1	ASSLPDSMNTEAF
TRBJ1-1	TRBV30	AWSWQGGTEAF
TRBJ1-6	TRBV4-2	ASSLDRGNSPLH
TRBJ2-7	TRBV4-2	ASSHQTGVYEQY